In its sample, the clone carrying this TCR beta chain was seen many times. These data originate in a study of Graves' ophthalmopathy and Graves' hyperthyroidism. It was on clinical symptoms, serum thyroxine, TRAb, thyroid ultrasound and orbital computed tomography that diagnosis relied. This CDR3 spans 14 amino acids. Trimming removed 5 bases from V and 2 bases from J, with 11 bases in between. From germline, CDR1 is SGHNT and CDR2 YENEEA. Amplification targeted the TCR beta CDR3 regions, with RNA transcripts as the source material. HTBI primers primed a first-round RT-PCR, and a second-round multiplex PCR followed. TCRdb re-called the multiplex PCR reads with MiXCR, one entry per CDR3 protein. The sample records over 45,000 distinct CDR3 sequences, around 50% being singletons.

The chain links TRBV11-3 to TRBJ2-3; D ambiguous. The sequencing sample was made of peripheral blood. This sequence originates from an adult man with Graves' ophthalmopathy. The CDR3 sequence is CASSPTRNTDTQYF. CDR3 sequence (DNA): TGTGCCAGCAGCCCAACCCGAAACACAGATACGCAGTATTTT. The full variable domain, rest sourced from reference TRBV11-3 and TRBJ2-3, is EAGVVQSPRYKIIEKKQPVAFWCNPISGHNTLYWYLQNLGQGPELLIRYENEEAVDDSQLPKDRFSAERLKGVDSTLKIQPAELGDSAVYLCASSPTRNTDTQYFGPGTRLTVL.